This entry lists 17 T cell receptor beta chains sequenced from one sample in a study. TCRdb re-called the RT-PCR reads through MiXCR, storing one row per CDR3 protein. The sample yields almost 700,000 distinct CDR3 sequences, approximately 15% seen once. Sequenced sample: memory CD4+ T cells from blood. These receptor sequences come from a female donor in good health, serving as a healthy control.

The table lists this clonotype with many counts. This rearrangement joins TRBV12-3 or TRBV12-4 to TRBJ2-2, with a tentative D call TRBD1 (6 bases). This CDR3 comprises 14 residues. Between the trimmed V and J ends, which lost 2 bases and 3 bases, there was a span of 7 bases. The CDR3 coding sequence is TGTGCCAGCAGTTTAAGGGGGTACACCGGGGAGCTGTTTTTT. It translates to CASSLRGYTGELFF.

This clonotype was seen more than once but under ten times. V and J are TRBV20-1 and TRBJ2-7, with D possibly matching TRBD2 (7 bases). Trimming shortened V by 4 bases and J by 2 bases, and 12 bases separated the two germline ends. CDR1 is DFQATT, CDR2 SNEGSKA, per germline (reference sequence). The CDR3 runs 13 residues. The CDR3 region has the DNA TGCAGTGCTACCCGGGGGGCGACCTACGAGCAGTACTTC. Amino acids: CSATRGATYEQYF.

The chain employs TRBV27 and TRBJ1-4; 7 bases map to TRBD1. CDR1 MNHEY and CDR2 SMNVEV come from the germline V gene (reference sequence). The CDR3 has 15 amino acids. V was clipped by 8 bases and J by 5 bases; unmatched bases: 11. The CDR3 region is CASSVRGTANEKLFF. The CDR3 DNA reads as TGTGCCAGCTCCGTGAGGGGGACAGCGAATGAAAAACTGTTTTTT.

In this sample, this clonotype turned up a few times. V and J are TRBV6-4 and TRBJ2-3; no clear D gene. Germline lookup yields CDR1 MRHNA and CDR2 SNTAGT. V was pared by 6 bases and J by 5 bases, with 12 bases between. This CDR3 is 13 amino acids long. The CDR3 sequence: CASSERDLDTQYF. The CDR3 DNA follows: TGTGCCAGCAGCGAAAGAGACTTAGATACGCAGTATTTT.

The CDR3 is CASSSGRVSGELFF. Here the CDR3 DNA reads TGTGCCAGCTCTTCCGGGAGAGTTTCCGGGGAGCTGTTTTTT. The chain joins TRBV7-8 to TRBJ2-2, with D perhaps TRBD2 (6 bases). Germline V gene lookup returns CDR1 SGHVS and CDR2 FQNEAQ. The V and J ends lost 8 bases and 6 bases respectively, with 16 bases between them. CDR3 length equals 14 residues. Combining the CDR3 with reference TRBV7-8 and TRBJ2-2 gives the whole variable domain GAGVSQSPRYKVAKRGQDVALRCDPISGHVSLFWYQQALGQGPEFLTYFQNEAQLDKSGLPSDRFFAERPEGSVSTLKIQRTQQEDSAVYLCASSSGRVSGELFFGEGSRLTVL.

The chain joins TRBV7-2 to TRBJ2-7; D unclear. This CDR3 has 15 residues. The germline V and J ends were trimmed by 3 bases and 6 bases, with 18 bases remaining between them. Germline lookup yields CDR1 SGHTA and CDR2 FQGNSA. CDR3 sequence (DNA): TGTGCCAGCAGCTTGGGTTCTGGGGTCGGCGGCGAGCAGTACTTC. It codes for CASSLGSGVGGEQYF. The full variable domain, in which reference TRBV7-2 and TRBJ2-7 provide the parts outside the CDR3, is GAGVSQSPSNKVTEKGKDVELRCDPISGHTALYWYRQSLGQGLEFLIYFQGNSAPDKSGLPSDRFSAERTGGSVSTLTIQRTQQEDSAVYLCASSLGSGVGGEQYFGPGTRLTVT.

The CDR3 nucleotides read TGTGCCAGCAGCTTTTATTACGGGGAGCAGTACTTC. This codes for CASSFYYGEQYF. The chain joins TRBV7-2 to TRBJ2-7; no definite D call. CDR3 length equals 12 residues. V was clipped by 3 bases and J by 7 bases, with 10 bases between them. Germline V gene data show CDR1 as SGHTA and CDR2 as FQGNSA.

In this sample, this clonotype turned up a few times. This chain joins TRBV6-2 or TRBV6-3 and TRBJ2-3; a possible D gene is TRBD1 (5 bases). The CDR3 has 17 amino acids. The germline gives CDR1 MNHEY, CDR2 SVGEGT. Trimming left V 4 bases short and J 0 bases short, with 17 bases between. The DNA of the CDR3 is TGTGCCAGCAGTTCTCTCCCGACAGACGTTAGCACAGATACGCAGTATTTT. The encoded protein is CASSSLPTDVSTDTQYF.

This clonotype has just a few counts. The rearrangement links TRBV4-3 to TRBJ2-2, with D maybe TRBD1 (6 bases). The V and J ends lost 4 bases and 4 bases respectively, with 10 bases between them. CDR3 length: 14 amino acids. Per germline, CDR1 LGHNA and CDR2 YSLEER. The CDR3 DNA follows: TGCGCCAGCAGCCGGACAGCTTCCACCGGGGAGCTGTTTTTT. Translation: CASSRTASTGELFF.

This clonotype was seen more than once but under ten times. J is TRBJ2-1 and V is TRBV18, with D unresolved. From germline, CDR1 is KGHSH and CDR2 LQKENI. The CDR3 spans 16 residues. Trimming removed 2 bases from V and 2 bases from J, with 13 bases in between. The chain's CDR3 is CASSPEAPRTYNEQFF. CDR3 bases: TGTGCCAGCTCACCAGAGGCTCCCCGAACCTACAATGAGCAGTTCTTC.

This clonotype was found a few times. V is TRBV5-1 and J is TRBJ2-6; D is undetermined. Germline CDR1 SGHRS, CDR2 YFSETQ. V shed 0 bases and J shed 2 bases, with 12 bases lying between them. The CDR3 totals 17 residues. The CDR3 region has the DNA TGCGCCAGCAGCTTGGTGGGCTCAACTGCTGGGGCCAACGTCCTGACTTTC. This sequence encodes CASSLVGSTAGANVLTF.

This clonotype turned up a few times. The V call is TRBV20-1, the J call TRBJ2-7; TRBD1 aligns across 9 bases. CDR3 size: 12 residues. Germline V gene lookup returns CDR1 DFQATT and CDR2 SNEGSKA (reference sequence). This CDR3 reads CRSSGQGHEQYF. The DNA for the CDR3 is TGCAGGAGTTCGGGACAGGGCCACGAGCAGTACTTC.

This clonotype occurred a few times. The genes are TRBV27 and TRBJ2-7; tentatively, D is TRBD2 (5 bases). There are 12 residues in the CDR3. Trimming removed 5 bases from V and 5 bases from J, with 10 bases in between. Germline V gene data show CDR1 as MNHEY and CDR2 as SMNVEV (reference sequence). CDR3: CASSTGIHEQYF. The CDR3 DNA sequence: TGTGCCAGCAGTACGGGAATCCACGAGCAGTACTTC.

This sequence joins TRBV24-1 and TRBJ2-1; 10 positions match TRBD2. Trimming removed 1 base from V and 8 bases from J; junction bases left unmatched: 4. This CDR3 has 15 residues. The germline V gene encodes CDR1 KGHDR and CDR2 SFDVKD. The CDR3 loop is CATSDLAGGRDEQFF. CDR3 DNA sequence: TGTGCCACCAGTGATTTAGCGGGGGGGCGGGATGAGCAGTTCTTC.

This clonotype was found many times. The CDR3: CASSQDQGANSPLHF. In nucleotides, the CDR3 is TGCGCCAGCAGCCAAGATCAGGGTGCGAATTCACCCCTCCACTTT. The V and J genes are TRBV4-3 and TRBJ1-6; D might be TRBD1 (5 bases). The CDR3 is made up of 15 amino acids. CDR1 and CDR2 from the germline V gene are LGHNA and YSLEER. Trimming shortened V by 0 bases and J by 7 bases, and 10 bases separated the two germline ends.

This clonotype has ten or more counts. V gene TRBV10-3 combines with J gene TRBJ1-1; possibly TRBD1 for D (5 bases). Germline CDR1 ENHRY, CDR2 SYGVKD. The CDR3 extends over 14 amino acids. The V end lost 4 bases, the J end lost 1 base, and 10 bases lay between the germline ends. CDR3 region: CAISGFGANTEAFF. The CDR3 DNA reads as TGTGCCATCAGTGGCTTCGGGGCGAACACTGAAGCTTTCTTT.

Only a few counts were recorded for this clonotype. This chain connects TRBV7-6 to TRBJ2-5, with TRBD2 matching 10 bases. V lost 0 bases and J lost 2; bases outside the gene matches: 9. CDR3 length: 18 amino acids. From germline, CDR1 is SGHVS and CDR2 FNYEAQ. In DNA form, the CDR3 reads TGTGCCAGCAGCTTAGCCCATACCGGGACTAGCGCACAAGAGACCCAGTACTTC. Translation gives CASSLAHTGTSAQETQYF. The full variable domain, with the rest looked up from reference TRBV7-6 and TRBJ2-5, is GAGVSQSPRYKVTKRGQDVALRCDPISGHVSLYWYRQALGQGPEFLTYFNYEAQQDKSGLPNDRFSAERPEGSISTLTIQRTEQRDSAMYRCASSLAHTGTSAQETQYFGPGTRLLVL.